Listed below are T cell receptor beta chains from one sample, sequenced in a study of blood T cell repertoires in COVID-19. Sequencing used immunoSEQ multiplex PCR; TCRdb keeps in-frame clones, though not all of them. The data show 200,000 or so clones, 80% to 85% seen once. Sequencing was carried out using peripheral blood. Every receptor here comes from a woman between 25 and 40 years old who had recovered from COVID-19. Each CDR3 is given with its conserved first and last residue. The D gene is left open where the match is weak. The size field is filled for only some rows; it gives once, few, many or a size class.

TRBJ1-6 medium-sized TRBV5-6 NA TGTGCCAGCAGCTTGTCGGGTGGCACTAACAATTCACCCCTCCACTTT CASSLSGGTNNSPLHF
TRBJ2-7 NA TRBV18 TRBD2 TGTGCCAGCTCAACACCGGGACTAGCGGGAACCTACGAGCAGTACTTC CASSTPGLAGTYEQYF
TRBJ2-7 many TRBV27 TRBD2 TGTGCCAGCAGTAAGACTAGCGGGGAACCCTACGAGCAGTACTTC CASSKTSGEPYEQYF
TRBJ2-5 NA TRBV6-6 NA TGTGCCAGCAGTTACCTCGGGGGACTCCAAGAGACCCAGTACTTC CASSYLGGLQETQYF
TRBJ1-5 few TRBV4-1 NA TGCGCCAGCAGCCAAGATTTCGGTGAGCCCCAGCATTTT CASSQDFGEPQHF
TRBJ2-7 NA TRBV11-2 NA TGTGCCAGCAGCTCCATCAGGTTTGTGGGCTACGAGCAGTACTTC CASSSIRFVGYEQYF
TRBJ2-1 NA TRBV25-1 TRBD2 TGTGCCAGCAGTGAATTCCCAGCGGGAGGTCTTGAGCAGTTCTTC CASSEFPAGGLEQFF
TRBJ1-4 NA TRBV5-1 TRBD1 TGCGCCAGCAGCTTCGGGACAGGGGCGGGAAAACTGTTTTTT CASSFGTGAGKLFF
TRBJ1-1 NA TRBV28 NA TGTGCCAGCAGTTTGACCCAAGAGGGATCTGAAGCTTTCTTT CASSLTQEGSEAFF
TRBJ2-1 NA TRBV7-3 NA TGTGCCAGCAGCACGGGGGTGGGCTCCTACAATGAGCAGTTCTTC CASSTGVGSYNEQFF
TRBJ2-3 NA TRBV20-1 TRBD2 TGCAGTGCTAGTGATCCGGGAGGGCCGAGGACAGATACGCAGTATTTT CSASDPGGPRTDTQYF
TRBJ2-2 NA TRBV2 NA TGTGCCAGCAGCATCGGACACACCTCGAACACCGGGGAGCTGTTTTTT CASSIGHTSNTGELFF
TRBJ1-4 once TRBV28 NA TGTGCCAGCAGTTTAATAGTAAATGAAAAACTGTTTTTT CASSLIVNEKLFF
TRBJ2-5 NA TRBV2 NA TGTGCCTTACAAGAGACCCAGTACTTC CALQETQYF
TRBJ1-2 NA TRBV28 NA TGTGCCAGCAGTCCGACTACTTACAGGGATGGCTACACCTTC CASSPTTYRDGYTF
TRBJ1-2 NA TRBV3-1/TRBV3-2 NA TGTGCCAGCAGCCAAGAAATCCAGACAGTCGGGCCTGGCTACACCTTC CASSQEIQTVGPGYTF
TRBJ2-3 NA TRBV3-1/TRBV3-2 NA TGTGCCAGCAGCCGACGGCGGGCACTAGATACGCAGTATTTT CASSRRRALDTQYF
TRBJ2-1 NA TRBV15 TRBD1 TGTGCCACCAGCAGAGAGGACAGGGGGTACTACAATGAGCAGTTCTTC CATSREDRGYYNEQFF
TRBJ1-2 NA TRBV11-2 TRBD1 TGTGCCAGCAGCTCGGCCGGGACAGGATACTATGGCTACACCTTC CASSSAGTGYYGYTF
TRBJ1-5 NA TRBV28 NA TGTGCCAGCAATGGTGGGGCTTACAATCAGCCCCAGCATTTT CASNGGAYNQPQHF
TRBJ1-4 few TRBV2 NA TGTGCCAGCAGTGACCAGGGTCCACCTGGGGAACTGTTTTTT CASSDQGPPGELFF
TRBJ1-2 once TRBV6-5 TRBD1 TGTGCCAGCAGCGTAGACCGAACAGGGGTTGGTGGCTACACCTTC CASSVDRTGVGGYTF
TRBJ1-1 NA TRBV18 NA TGTGCCAGCTCACTCTCTAACACTGAAGCTTTCTTT CASSLSNTEAFF
TRBJ2-5 NA TRBV24-1 TRBD1 TGTGCCACCAGTGATTTTGAGGGACAGGGGGCGACCCAGTACTTC CATSDFEGQGATQYF
TRBJ2-1 NA TRBV10-3 NA TGTGCCATCACTCCCTCTGAGGGTCCCTACAATGAGCAGTTCTTC CAITPSEGPYNEQFF
TRBJ1-1 NA TRBV6-5 TRBD1 TGTGCCAGCAGTACCTGGACAGGGACGAACACTGAAGCTTTCTTT CASSTWTGTNTEAFF
TRBJ2-7 NA TRBV5-5 NA TGTGCCAGCAGCTCATATACCCAGGGAGAGCAGTACTTC CASSSYTQGEQYF
TRBJ2-5 NA TRBV9 NA TGTGCCAGCAGCGTGGCACCGGGACTTAGGGAGACCCAGTACTTC CASSVAPGLRETQYF
TRBJ2-1 NA TRBV6-5 TRBD2 TGTGCCAGCAGGAGCGGGGGCCCCCACAATGAGCAGTTCTTC CASRSGGPHNEQFF
TRBJ2-3 NA TRBV3-1/TRBV3-2 TRBD1 TGTGCCAGCAGCCAAGATCCTGTATCAGGGGGCGTTTGGGATACGCAGTATTTT CASSQDPVSGGVWDTQYF
TRBJ2-1 few TRBV10-3 TRBD2 TGTGCCATCAGTCTAGCGGGAGGGCCCAATGAGCAGTTCTTC CAISLAGGPNEQFF
TRBJ2-1 NA TRBV30 NA TGTGCCTGGAGTTTCACAGGAGACTACAATGAGCAGTTCTTC CAWSFTGDYNEQFF
TRBJ1-5 few TRBV15 TRBD1 TGTGCCACCAGCAGAGCTCGGGACAGAAATCAGCCCCAGCATTTT CATSRARDRNQPQHF